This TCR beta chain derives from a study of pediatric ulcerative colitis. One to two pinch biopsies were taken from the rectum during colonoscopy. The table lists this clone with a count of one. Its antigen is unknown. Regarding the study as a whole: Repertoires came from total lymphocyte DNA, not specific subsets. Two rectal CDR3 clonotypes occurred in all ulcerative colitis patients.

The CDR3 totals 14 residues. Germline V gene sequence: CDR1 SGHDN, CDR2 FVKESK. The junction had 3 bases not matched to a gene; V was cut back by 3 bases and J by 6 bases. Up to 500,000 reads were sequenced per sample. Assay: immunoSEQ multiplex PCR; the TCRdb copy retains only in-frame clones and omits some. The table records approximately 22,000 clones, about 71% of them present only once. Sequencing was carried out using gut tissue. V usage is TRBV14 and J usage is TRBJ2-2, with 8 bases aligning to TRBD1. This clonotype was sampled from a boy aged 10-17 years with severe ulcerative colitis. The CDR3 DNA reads TGTGCCAGCAGCCAGCTACAGGGGGCCGGGGAGCTGTTTTTT. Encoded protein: CASSQLQGAGELFF.